Included here is one T cell receptor (beta chain) sequence, with context. This entry belongs to a study of blood T cell repertoires in COVID-19. About the study: Sources were T cells, B-cell-depleted T cells, or PBMCs; the material itself was cDNA or gDNA.

The table came from immunoSEQ multiplex PCR; TCRdb's copy has only in-frame clones and leaves some out. The sample holds 70,000 to 95,000 clones; more than 80% are singletons and the top ten take about an eighth. The clonotype was recovered from a human donor in a cohort sampled during active COVID-19. Material: peripheral blood.

The CDR3 coding sequence is TGTGCCAGCAGTGAAGCTCGAAACAAAGGGCAGGGGCTCACCGGGGAGCTGTTTTTT. Its translation: CASSEARNKGQGLTGELFF. V and J are TRBV6-1 and TRBJ2-2; possible D gene TRBD1, 6 bases. Germline V CDR1 and CDR2: MNHNS, SASEGT. The CDR3 is 19 amino acids. Trimming cost V 0 bases and J 4 bases, with 21 bases left between them.